This T cell receptor beta chain was identified during a study of response to subunit inactivated influenza vaccine. TCRdb re-derived calls from the RT-PCR reads in MiXCR, one entry per CDR3 protein. Among 500,000 or so distinct CDR3 sequences listed, approximately 15% were seen once. The V gene's germline CDR1 is SGHTA and CDR2 FQGNSA. V was clipped by 1 base and J by 2 bases, with 10 bases between them. The CDR3 loop spans 15 amino acids. The sample here was CD4+ T cells sorted from PBMCs, taken about 23 months after vaccination. V gene TRBV7-2 combines with J gene TRBJ2-3; possibly TRBD2 for D (6 bases). The TCR was taken from a man in his fifties or sixties who received an inactivated influenza vaccine. The CDR3 DNA is TGTGCCAGCAGCTTAGGCGGGACTCACACAGATACGCAGTATTTT. Translating gives CASSLGGTHTDTQYF.